This T cell receptor (beta chain) is from a study of beta chain features in type 1 diabetes. The whole isolated RNA underwent reverse transcription, so sequencing captured expressed TCRB transcripts. Generated by immunoSEQ multiplex PCR, the TCRdb table keeps only in-frame clones and is missing some. The table shows 300,000 to 350,000 clones, with around a fifth occurring only once. This CDR3 has 15 amino acids. Germline CDR1 SGHNT, CDR2 YYREEE (reference sequence). The V and J ends lost 4 bases and 0 bases respectively, with 10 bases between them. Sequenced sample: naive CD4+ T cells from blood. This chain links TRBV5-4 with TRBJ1-4; D is possibly TRBD1 (6 bases). This clonotype was obtained from a woman aged 18-29 years in good health. CDR3 sequence reads: CASSRGASTNEKLFF. As DNA, the CDR3 is TGTGCCAGCAGCCGGGGGGCATCAACTAATGAAAAACTGTTTTTT.